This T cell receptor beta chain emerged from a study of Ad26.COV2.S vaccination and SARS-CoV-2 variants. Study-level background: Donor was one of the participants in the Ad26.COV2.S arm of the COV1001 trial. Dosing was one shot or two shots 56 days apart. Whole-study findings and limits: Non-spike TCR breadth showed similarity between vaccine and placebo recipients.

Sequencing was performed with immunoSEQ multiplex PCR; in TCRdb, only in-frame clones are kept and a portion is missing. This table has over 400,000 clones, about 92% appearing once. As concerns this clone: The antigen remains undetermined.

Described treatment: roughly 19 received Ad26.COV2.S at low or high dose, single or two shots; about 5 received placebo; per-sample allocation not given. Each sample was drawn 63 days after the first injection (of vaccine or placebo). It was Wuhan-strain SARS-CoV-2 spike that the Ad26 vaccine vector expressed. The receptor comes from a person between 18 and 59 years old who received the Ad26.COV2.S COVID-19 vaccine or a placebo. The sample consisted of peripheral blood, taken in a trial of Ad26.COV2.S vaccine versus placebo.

The CDR3 protein is CASSLGGNSYEQYF. CDR3 nucleotides: TGTGCCAGCAGCTTAGGGGGAAACTCCTACGAGCAGTACTTC. The gene calls are TRBV7-3 and TRBJ2-7; D might be TRBD1 or TRBD2, each matching 5 bases. The CDR3 extends over 14 amino acids. Germline V gene sequence: CDR1 SGHTA, CDR2 FQGTGA. Trimming took off 2 bases at V and 0 bases at J, with 8 bases between the two ends. Full variable domain (missing parts from reference TRBV7-3 and TRBJ2-7): GAGVSQTPSNKVTEKGKYVELRCDPISGHTALYWYRQSLGQGPEFLIYFQGTGAADDSGLPNDRFFAVRPEGSVSTLKIQRTERGDSAVYLCASSLGGNSYEQYFGPGTRLTVT.